The source of this T cell receptor (beta chain) is a study of T cell repertoires in cytomegalovirus infection. Study details: Public TCR beta signatures provided an indication of both CMV infection and a matching HLA type.

Deletions cut 0 bases from V and 7 bases from J, with 10 bases between. The CDR3 sequence is 13 residues long. Germline values: CDR1 SGHNT, CDR2 YYREEE (reference sequence). MiXCR was run by TCRdb on the reads, yielding one entry per CDR3 protein. The sample yields around 450,000 distinct CDR3 sequences, approximately 33% seen once. The TCR originated in a human donor in good health (CMV status not recorded). Some clones in this sample may be carry-over from other donors' samples. The V gene is TRBV5-4, the J gene TRBJ2-5; D is undetermined. Specimen: PBMCs. CDR3 residues: CASSLAAEATQYF. CDR3 DNA sequence: TGTGCCAGCAGCTTGGCAGCTGAAGCGACCCAGTACTTC. The variable domain in full, completed from reference TRBV5-4 and TRBJ2-5, reads ETGVTQSPTHLIKTRGQQVTLRCSSQSGHNTVSWYQQALGQGPQFIFQYYREEENGRGNFPPRFSGLQFPNYSSELNVNALELDDSALYLCASSLAAEATQYFGPGTRLLVL.